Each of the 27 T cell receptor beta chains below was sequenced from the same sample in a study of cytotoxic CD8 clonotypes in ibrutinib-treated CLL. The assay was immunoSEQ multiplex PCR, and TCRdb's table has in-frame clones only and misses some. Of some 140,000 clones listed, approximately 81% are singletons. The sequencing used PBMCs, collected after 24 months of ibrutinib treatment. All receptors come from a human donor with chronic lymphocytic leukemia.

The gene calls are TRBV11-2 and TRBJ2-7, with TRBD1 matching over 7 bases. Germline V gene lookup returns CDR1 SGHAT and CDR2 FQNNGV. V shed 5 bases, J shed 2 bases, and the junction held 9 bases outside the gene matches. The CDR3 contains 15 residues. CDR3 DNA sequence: TGTGCCAGCAGCCCTGGACAGGCCATGACCTACGAGCAGTACTTC. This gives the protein CASSPGQAMTYEQYF.

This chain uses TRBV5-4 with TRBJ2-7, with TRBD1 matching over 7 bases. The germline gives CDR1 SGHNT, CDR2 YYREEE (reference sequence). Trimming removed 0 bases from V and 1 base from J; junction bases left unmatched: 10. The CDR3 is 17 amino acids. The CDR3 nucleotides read TGTGCCAGCAGCTTGGGGGCGTCGGGACAGATTTCCTACGAGCAGTACTTC. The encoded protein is CASSLGASGQISYEQYF.

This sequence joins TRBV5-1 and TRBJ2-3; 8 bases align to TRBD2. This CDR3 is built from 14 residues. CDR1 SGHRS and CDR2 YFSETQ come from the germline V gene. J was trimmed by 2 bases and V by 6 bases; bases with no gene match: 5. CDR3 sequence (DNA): TGCGCCAGCAACGGGGGGGTTATCACAGATACGCAGTATTTT. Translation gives CASNGGVITDTQYF. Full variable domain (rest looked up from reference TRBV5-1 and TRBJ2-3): KAGVTQTPRYLIKTRGQQVTLSCSPISGHRSVSWYQQTPGQGLQFLFEYFSETQRNKGNFPGRFSGRQFSNSRSEMNVSTLELGDSALYLCASNGGVITDTQYFGPGTRLTVL.

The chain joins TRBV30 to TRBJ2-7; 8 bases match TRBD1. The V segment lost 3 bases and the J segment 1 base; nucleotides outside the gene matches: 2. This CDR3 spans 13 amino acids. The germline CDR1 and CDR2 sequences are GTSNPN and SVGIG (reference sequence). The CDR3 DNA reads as TGTGCCTGGAGGGGACAGGTATCCTACGAGCAGTACTTC. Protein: CAWRGQVSYEQYF.

CDR3 region: CASSESGTKNTEAFF. The DNA of the CDR3 is TGCGCCAGCAGTGAGTCGGGGACAAAGAACACTGAAGCTTTCTTT. The V and J genes are TRBV10-2 and TRBJ1-1, with a tentative D call TRBD1 (6 bases). Trimming cost V 0 bases and J 1 base, with 9 bases left between them. CDR3 size: 15 residues. CDR1 and CDR2 (germline): WSHSY, SAAADI.

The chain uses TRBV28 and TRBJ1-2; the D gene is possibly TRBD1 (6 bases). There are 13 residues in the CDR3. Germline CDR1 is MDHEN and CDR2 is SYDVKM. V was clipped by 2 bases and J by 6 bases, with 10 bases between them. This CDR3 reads CASSLMGGNGYTF. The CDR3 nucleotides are TGTGCCAGCAGTTTAATGGGGGGCAATGGCTACACCTTC.

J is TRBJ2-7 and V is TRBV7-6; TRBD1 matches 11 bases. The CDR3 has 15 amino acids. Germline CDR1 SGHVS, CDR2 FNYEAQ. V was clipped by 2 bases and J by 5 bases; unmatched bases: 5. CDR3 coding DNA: TGTGCCAGCAGCTTACGGGGACAGGGGGTCGACGAGCAGTACTTC. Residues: CASSLRGQGVDEQYF.

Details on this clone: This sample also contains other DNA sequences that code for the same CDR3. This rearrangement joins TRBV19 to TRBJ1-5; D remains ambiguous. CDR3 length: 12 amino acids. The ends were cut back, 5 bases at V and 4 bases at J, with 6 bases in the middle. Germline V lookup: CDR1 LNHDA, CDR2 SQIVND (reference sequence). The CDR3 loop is CASSPRNQPQHF. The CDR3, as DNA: TGTGCCAGTAGTCCAAGGAATCAGCCCCAGCATTTT.

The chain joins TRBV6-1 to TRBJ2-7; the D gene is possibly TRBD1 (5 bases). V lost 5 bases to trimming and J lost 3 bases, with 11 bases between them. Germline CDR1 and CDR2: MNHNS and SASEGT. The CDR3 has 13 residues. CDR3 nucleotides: TGTGCCAGCAGTTATAGACAGCTCTACGAGCAGTACTTC. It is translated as CASSYRQLYEQYF.

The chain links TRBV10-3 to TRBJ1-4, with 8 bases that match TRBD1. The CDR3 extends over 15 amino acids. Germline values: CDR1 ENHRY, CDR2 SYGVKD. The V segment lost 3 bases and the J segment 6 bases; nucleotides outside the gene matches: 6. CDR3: CAISDRAGGDEKLFF. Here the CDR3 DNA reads TGTGCCATCAGTGATCGGGCAGGGGGCGATGAAAAACTGTTTTTT.

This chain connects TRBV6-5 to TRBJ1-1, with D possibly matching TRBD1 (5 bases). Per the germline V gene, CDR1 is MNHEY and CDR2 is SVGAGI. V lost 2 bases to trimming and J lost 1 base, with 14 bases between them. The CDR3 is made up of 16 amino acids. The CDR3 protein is CASSYLPGRRNTEAFF. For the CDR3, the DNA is TGTGCCAGCAGTTACCTCCCGGGACGGAGGAACACTGAAGCTTTCTTT.

The CDR3 loop is CASSLDRGYEQYF. The CDR3 bases are TGTGCCAGCAGTTTAGACAGGGGCTACGAGCAGTACTTC. The J gene is TRBJ2-7, the V gene TRBV27; TRBD1 agrees at 8 bases. The CDR3 is 13 residues long. Germline CDR1 is MNHEY and CDR2 is SMNVEV (reference sequence). V was clipped by 2 bases and J by 3 bases; unmatched bases: 0.

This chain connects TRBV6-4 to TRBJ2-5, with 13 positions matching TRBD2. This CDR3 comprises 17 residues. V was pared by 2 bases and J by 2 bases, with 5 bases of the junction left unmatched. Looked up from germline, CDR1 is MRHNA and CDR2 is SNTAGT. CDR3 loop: CASSDRLAGGPQETQYF. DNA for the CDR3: TGTGCCAGCAGTGACCGACTAGCGGGGGGACCACAAGAGACCCAGTACTTC.

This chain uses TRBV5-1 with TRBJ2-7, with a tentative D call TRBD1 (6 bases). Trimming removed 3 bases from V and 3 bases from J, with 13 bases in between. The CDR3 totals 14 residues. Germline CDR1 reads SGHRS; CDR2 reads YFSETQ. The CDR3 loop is CASSYPGDNYEQYF. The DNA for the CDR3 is TGCGCCAGCAGCTACCCCGGGGACAACTACGAGCAGTACTTC.

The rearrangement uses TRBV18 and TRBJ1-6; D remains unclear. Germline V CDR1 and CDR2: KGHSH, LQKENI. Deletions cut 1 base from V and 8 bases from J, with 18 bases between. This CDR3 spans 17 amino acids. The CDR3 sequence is CASSPLTTTISDSPLHF. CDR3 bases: TGTGCCAGCTCACCACTAACAACCACGATAAGTGATTCACCCCTCCACTTT.

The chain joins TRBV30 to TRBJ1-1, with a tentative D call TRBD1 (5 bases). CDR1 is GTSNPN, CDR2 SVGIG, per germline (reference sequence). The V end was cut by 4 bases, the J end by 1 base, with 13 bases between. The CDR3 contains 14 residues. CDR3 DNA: TGTGCCTGGAATGAGGGGCGGGCGAACACTGAAGCTTTCTTT. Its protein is CAWNEGRANTEAFF.

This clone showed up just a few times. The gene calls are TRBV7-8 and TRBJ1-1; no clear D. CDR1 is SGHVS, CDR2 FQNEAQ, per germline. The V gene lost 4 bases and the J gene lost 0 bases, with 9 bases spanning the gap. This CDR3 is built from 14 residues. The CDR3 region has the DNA TGTGCCAGCAGCTCCCTGACGGTGAACACTGAAGCTTTCTTT. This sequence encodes CASSSLTVNTEAFF. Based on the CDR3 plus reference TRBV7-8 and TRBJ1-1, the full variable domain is GAGVSQSPRYKVAKRGQDVALRCDPISGHVSLFWYQQALGQGPEFLTYFQNEAQLDKSGLPSDRFFAERPEGSVSTLKIQRTQQEDSAVYLCASSSLTVNTEAFFGQGTRLTVV.

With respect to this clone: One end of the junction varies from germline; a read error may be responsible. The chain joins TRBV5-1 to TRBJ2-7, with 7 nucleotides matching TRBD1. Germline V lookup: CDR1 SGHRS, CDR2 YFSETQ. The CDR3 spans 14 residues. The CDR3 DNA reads TGTGCCAGCAGCTTGACAGGGTACTCCTACGAGCAGTACTTC. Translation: CASSLTGYSYEQYF.

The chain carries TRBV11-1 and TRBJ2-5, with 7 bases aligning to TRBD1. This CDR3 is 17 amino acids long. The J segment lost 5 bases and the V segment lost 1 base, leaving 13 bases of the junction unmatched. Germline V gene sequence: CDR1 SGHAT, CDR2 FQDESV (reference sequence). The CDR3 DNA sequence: TGTGCCAGCAGCTTAGGGAGGACAGGCTCAAGTGGGGAGACCCAGTACTTC. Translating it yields CASSLGRTGSSGETQYF.

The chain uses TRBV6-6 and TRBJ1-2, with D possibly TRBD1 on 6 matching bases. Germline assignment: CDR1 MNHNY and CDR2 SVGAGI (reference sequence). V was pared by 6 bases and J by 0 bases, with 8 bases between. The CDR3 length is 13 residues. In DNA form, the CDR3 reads TGTGCCAGCAGCCGGACAGCTAACTATGGCTACACCTTC. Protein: CASSRTANYGYTF.

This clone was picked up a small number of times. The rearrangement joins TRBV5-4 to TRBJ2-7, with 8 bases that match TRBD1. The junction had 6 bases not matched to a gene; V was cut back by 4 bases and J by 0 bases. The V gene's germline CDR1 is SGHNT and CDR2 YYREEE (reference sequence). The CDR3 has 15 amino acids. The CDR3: CASSETGASSYEQYF. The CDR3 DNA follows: TGTGCCAGCAGCGAGACAGGGGCTTCCTCCTACGAGCAGTACTTC.

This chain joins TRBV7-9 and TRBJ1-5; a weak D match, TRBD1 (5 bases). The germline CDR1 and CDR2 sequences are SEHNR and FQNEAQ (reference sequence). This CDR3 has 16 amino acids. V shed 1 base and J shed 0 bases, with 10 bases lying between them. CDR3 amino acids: CASSLGQLYSNQPQHF. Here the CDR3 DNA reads TGTGCCAGCAGCTTAGGACAGCTTTATAGCAATCAGCCCCAGCATTTT.

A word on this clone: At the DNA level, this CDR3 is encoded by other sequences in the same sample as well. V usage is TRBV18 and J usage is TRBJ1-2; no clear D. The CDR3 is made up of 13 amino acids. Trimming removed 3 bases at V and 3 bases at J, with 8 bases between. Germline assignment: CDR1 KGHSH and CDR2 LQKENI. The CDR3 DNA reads TGTGCCAGCTCACCCGGGCAGGACTATGGCTACACCTTC. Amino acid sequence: CASSPGQDYGYTF.

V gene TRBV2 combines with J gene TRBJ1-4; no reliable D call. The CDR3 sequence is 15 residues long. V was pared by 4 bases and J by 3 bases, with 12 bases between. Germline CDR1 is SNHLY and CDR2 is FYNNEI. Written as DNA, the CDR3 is TGTGCCAGCAGTGCCCTAACAGTTCCTAATGAAAAACTGTTTTTT. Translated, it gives CASSALTVPNEKLFF.

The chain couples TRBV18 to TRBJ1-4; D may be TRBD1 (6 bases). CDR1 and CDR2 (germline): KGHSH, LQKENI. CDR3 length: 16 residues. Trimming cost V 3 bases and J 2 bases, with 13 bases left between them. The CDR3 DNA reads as TGTGCCAGCTCACCTACTCAGGGGTCGACTAATGAAAAACTGTTTTTT. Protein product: CASSPTQGSTNEKLFF.

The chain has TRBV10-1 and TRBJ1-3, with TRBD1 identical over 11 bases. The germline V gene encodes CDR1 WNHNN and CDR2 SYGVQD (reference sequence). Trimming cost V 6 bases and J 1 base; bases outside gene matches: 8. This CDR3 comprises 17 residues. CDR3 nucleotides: TGCGCCAGCAGCCGGACAGGGGGCGAGAAGTCTGGAAACACCATATATTTT. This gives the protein CASSRTGGEKSGNTIYF.

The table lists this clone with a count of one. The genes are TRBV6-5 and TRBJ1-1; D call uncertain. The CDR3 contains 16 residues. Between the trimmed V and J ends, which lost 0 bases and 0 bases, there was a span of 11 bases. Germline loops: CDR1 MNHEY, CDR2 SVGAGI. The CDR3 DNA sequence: TGTGCCAGCAGTTACTCGATCGCCAGCATGAACACTGAAGCTTTCTTT. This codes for CASSYSIASMNTEAFF.